The source of this T cell receptor (beta chain) is a study of T cell repertoires in cytomegalovirus infection. Turning to the study itself: Well-studied HLA-B-restricted epitopes and recently identified HLA-C-restricted epitopes of CMV were both used in the study. Evidence of both CMV infection and a matching HLA type came from public TCR beta signatures.

TCRdb itself ran the reads through MiXCR, one entry per CDR3 protein. Of some 800,000 distinct CDR3 sequences in the sample, approximately 32% were seen once. Comments on this clonotype: Antigen unknown.

This CDR3 is built from 16 residues. Germline V CDR1 and CDR2: LGHDT, YNNKEL (reference sequence). The junction had 4 bases not matched to a gene; V was cut back by 2 bases and J by 3 bases. General study results and limits: HLA-C-restricted CMV clonotypes gave the most frequent clonotype in two of eight donors.

V usage is TRBV3-1 and J usage is TRBJ2-1, with 10 bases fitting TRBD1. This receptor was obtained from a human donor in good health (CMV status not recorded). Some clones in this sample may be carry-over from other donors' samples. Sequenced here: cultured CD8+ T cells from PBMCs, sampled from culture after CMV antigen stimulation. Here the CDR3 DNA reads TGTGCCAGCAGCCAACCAGGACAGGGGGTCTACAATGAGCAGTTCTTC. Its protein is CASSQPGQGVYNEQFF.